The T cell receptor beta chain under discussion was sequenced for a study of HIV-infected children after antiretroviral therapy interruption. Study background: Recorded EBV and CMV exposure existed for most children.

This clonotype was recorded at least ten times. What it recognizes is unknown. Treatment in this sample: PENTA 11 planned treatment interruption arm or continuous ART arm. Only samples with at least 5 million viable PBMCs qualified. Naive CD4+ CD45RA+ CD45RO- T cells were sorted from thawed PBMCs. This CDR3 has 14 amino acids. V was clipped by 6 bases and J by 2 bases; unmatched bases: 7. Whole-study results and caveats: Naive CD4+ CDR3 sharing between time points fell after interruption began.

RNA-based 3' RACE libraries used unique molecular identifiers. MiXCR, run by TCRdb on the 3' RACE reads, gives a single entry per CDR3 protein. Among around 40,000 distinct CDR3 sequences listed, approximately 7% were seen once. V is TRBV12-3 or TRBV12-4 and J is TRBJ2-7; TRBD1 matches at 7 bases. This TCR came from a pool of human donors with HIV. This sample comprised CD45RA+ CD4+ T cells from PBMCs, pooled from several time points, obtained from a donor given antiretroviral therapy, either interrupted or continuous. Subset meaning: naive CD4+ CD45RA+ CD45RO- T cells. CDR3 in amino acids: CASRRTGETYEQYF. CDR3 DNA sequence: TGTGCCAGCAGGAGGACAGGAGAAACCTACGAGCAGTACTTC.